This TCR beta chain was sequenced in a study of cytomegalovirus exposure and HLA in healthy donors. This clone came up a few times. Primers for the PCR totalled 60 Vbeta and 13 Jbeta. The protocol was immunoSEQ multiplex PCR, while the TCRdb copy is restricted to in-frame clones and leaves out a portion. The sample records roughly 180,000 clones, roughly four fifths being singletons. Germline V gives CDR1 PRHDT, CDR2 FYEKMQ (reference sequence). This CDR3 has 14 amino acids. V was clipped by 5 bases and J by 3 bases, with 10 bases between them. The chain joins TRBV13 to TRBJ1-4; D uncertain. This sequence originates from a man aged 18 to 30 in good health and CMV-seronegative. Sequenced input: PBMCs. The CDR3 DNA sequence: TGTGCCAGCAGCCGCCGGGGAGCTAATGAAAAACTGTTTTTT. Amino acid sequence: CASSRRGANEKLFF.